The rows below give T cell receptor beta chains drawn from one sample of a study of T cell repertoires in cytomegalovirus infection. Using its own MiXCR run on the reads, TCRdb lists one record per CDR3 protein. The profile shows 500,000 to 600,000 distinct CDR3 sequences, approximately 17% of them singletons. The sequencing input was CD8+ T cells from PBMCs. These receptors were collected from a human donor in good health (CMV status not recorded). Some clones in this sample may be carry-over from other donors' samples. Each CDR3 is given without its conserved first and last residue.

j_gene,v_gene,CDR3aa
TRBJ1-1,TRBV4-1,ASSQAGTAMNTEAF
TRBJ2-7,TRBV15,ATSKVSNSYEQY
TRBJ2-5,TRBV4-1,ASSQEAYPQETQY
TRBJ1-5,TRBV7-9,ASSTGQERNQPQH
TRBJ1-1,TRBV27,ASSLLEGQTEAF
TRBJ2-3,TRBV9,ASSVDGGGGTDTQY
TRBJ1-1,TRBV7-9,ASSPTLTQGRDTEAF
TRBJ2-3,TRBV6-5,ASSPDSIYTQY
TRBJ1-5,TRBV5-4,ASSTDRGQPQH
TRBJ1-4,TRBV6-5,ASRNRGRGGFEKLF
TRBJ2-5,TRBV7-9,ASSLVAETQY
TRBJ2-3,TRBV9,ASSVGGWGEGTDTQY
TRBJ2-7,TRBV7-6,ASSLAAVGKFSYEQY
TRBJ2-3,TRBV4-1,ASSQEERGADTQY
TRBJ2-1,TRBV27,ASRTSGRGNEQF
TRBJ1-2,TRBV11-2,ASSATRGANYGYT
TRBJ2-7,TRBV30,AWEGHTTYEQY
TRBJ2-2,TRBV24-1,ATSDLTGGAGELF
TRBJ2-7,TRBV6-1,AGSWSRVAVPYEQY
TRBJ1-2,TRBV12-3/TRBV12-4,ASSLRGQGAYGYT
TRBJ2-3,TRBV6-1,ASSEPGLEDTQY
TRBJ1-5,TRBV27,ASSPQGFNQPQH
TRBJ1-1,TRBV7-9,ASSQASRNTEAF
TRBJ2-1,TRBV7-3,ASSLTTGYLEQF
TRBJ1-2,TRBV29-1,SVELREGYT
TRBJ2-5,TRBV29-1,SLAEIGGETQY
TRBJ2-1,TRBV6-5,ASSLLGLAGAISYNEQF
TRBJ1-4,TRBV7-8,ASSPHLRGAEKLF
TRBJ2-6,TRBV6-5,ASSYGEGGANVLT
TRBJ1-5,TRBV7-8,ASSLGRDSNQPQH
TRBJ1-2,TRBV11-1,ASSLGVLGRGANYGYT
TRBJ2-5,TRBV18,ASSPPDTGVITTLETQY
TRBJ2-7,TRBV29-1,SVAGQGSYEQY
TRBJ1-1,TRBV4-1,ASSQDVLQGLETF
TRBJ2-5,TRBV27,ASTPTDGPGTQY
TRBJ2-7,TRBV19,ASSNAGLAGYEQY